A single sample gave rise to the 14 T cell receptor beta chains below, sequenced in a study of blood T cell repertoires in COVID-19. Profiled with immunoSEQ multiplex PCR; TCRdb holds only in-frame clones, not every one. Of fewer than 80,000 clones detected, about 90% appear once; the ten largest clones hold about 5%. The sample was peripheral blood. The receptors were gathered from a man aged 45 to 65 with acute or convalescent COVID-19.

The rearrangement joins TRBV20-1 to TRBJ2-3; D is uncertain. V was pared by 3 bases and J by 5 bases, with 15 bases between. CDR3 length: 14 amino acids. Germline CDR1 DFQATT, CDR2 SNEGSKA (reference sequence). CDR3 sequence reads: CSASGQTLRDTQYF. As DNA, the CDR3 is TGCAGTGCTAGTGGCCAGACTTTAAGAGATACGCAGTATTTT.

The chain uses TRBV27 and TRBJ1-5; 7 nucleotides align to TRBD1. Germline V gives CDR1 MNHEY, CDR2 SMNVEV (reference sequence). Trimming removed 2 bases from V and 2 bases from J; junction bases left unmatched: 0. CDR3 length: 14 residues. The CDR3 sequence is CASSLQGGNQPQHF. The CDR3 DNA sequence: TGTGCCAGCAGTTTACAGGGGGGCAATCAGCCCCAGCATTTT.

In its sample, this clone was seen a few times. This chain joins TRBV7-9 and TRBJ2-1; 10 bases align to TRBD2. The trim removed 4 bases at V and 5 bases at J, leaving 5 bases unmatched. The germline gives CDR1 SEHNR, CDR2 FQNEAQ (reference sequence). The CDR3 runs 15 residues. The chain's CDR3 is CASSSRTSGNNEQFF. For the CDR3, the DNA is TGTGCCAGCAGCTCACGGACTAGCGGCAACAATGAGCAGTTCTTC.

The rearrangement links TRBV5-5 to TRBJ2-1; 7 bases agree with TRBD1. Germline V gene data show CDR1 as SGHKS and CDR2 as YYEKEE (reference sequence). The CDR3 loop spans 16 amino acids. The ends lost 3 bases at V and 0 bases at J; junction bases unmatched: 6. CDR3 residues: CASSSQGPSSYNEQFF. As DNA, the CDR3 is TGTGCCAGCAGCTCACAGGGGCCGAGCTCCTACAATGAGCAGTTCTTC.

The rearrangement joins TRBV3-1 (or the pseudogene TRBV3-2) to TRBJ2-1; 10 bases line up with TRBD2. CDR3 length: 15 residues. The junction had 8 bases not matched to a gene; V was cut back by 11 bases and J by 1 base. CDR1 is LGHDT and CDR2 is YNNKEL in the germline V gene (reference sequence). Here the CDR3 DNA reads TGTGCCGTTCGGGGGACTAGCGCTTCCTACAATGAGCAGTTCTTC. Its translation is CAVRGTSASYNEQFF.

The V gene is TRBV7-8, the J gene TRBJ2-1; TRBD2 aligns across 10 bases. The CDR3 runs to 16 residues. V lost 1 base, J lost 6 bases, and 6 bases stayed unmatched. CDR1 is SGHVS and CDR2 is FQNEAQ in the germline V gene. DNA for the CDR3: TGTGCCAGCAGCTTAGGTTGGACTAGCGGATTCAATGAGCAGTTCTTC. Its protein product is CASSLGWTSGFNEQFF. The whole variable domain, filled in from reference TRBV7-8 and TRBJ2-1, reads GAGVSQSPRYKVAKRGQDVALRCDPISGHVSLFWYQQALGQGPEFLTYFQNEAQLDKSGLPSDRFFAERPEGSVSTLKIQRTQQEDSAVYLCASSLGWTSGFNEQFFGPGTRLTVL.

The chain is built from TRBV4-2 and TRBJ2-7; 10 nucleotides align to TRBD2. This CDR3 region has 15 residues. Germline assignment: CDR1 LGHNA and CDR2 YNFKEQ. V was pared by 2 bases and J by 10 bases, with 11 bases of the junction left unmatched. The CDR3 DNA follows: TGTGCCAGCAGCCAATCCCAGCGGGAGGGCCAACATCAGTACTTC. Translating gives CASSQSQREGQHQYF.

This clone was observed a single time. The chain is built from TRBV3-1 (or the pseudogene TRBV3-2) and TRBJ1-2; D remains ambiguous. This CDR3 is built from 13 residues. V was cut by 4 bases and J by 7 bases, with 13 bases left in between. Germline V lookup: CDR1 LGHDT, CDR2 YNNKEL (reference sequence). Here the CDR3 reads CASSPRSEAGYTF. CDR3 sequence (DNA): TGTGCCAGCAGCCCCCGATCAGAGGCTGGCTACACCTTC.

V usage is TRBV5-1 and J usage is TRBJ2-5, with 11 bases matching TRBD2. Trimming cost V 1 base and J 2 bases; bases outside gene matches: 4. In germline, CDR1 is SGHRS, CDR2 YFSETQ. There are 16 residues in the CDR3. The CDR3 region is CASSLTSGSGQETQYF. The CDR3 DNA sequence: TGCGCCAGCAGCTTGACTAGCGGGAGTGGACAAGAGACCCAGTACTTC.

The chain combines TRBV19 with TRBJ1-5, with D unclear. CDR1 and CDR2 (germline): LNHDA, SQIVND (reference sequence). V lost 7 bases, J lost 6 bases, and 19 bases lay in between. This CDR3 is built from 15 residues. The DNA of the CDR3 is TGTGCCAGTATCAAAACGGTTGGGGAGGGTCAGCCCCAGCATTTT. Its protein product is CASIKTVGEGQPQHF. Combining the CDR3 with reference TRBV19 and TRBJ1-5 gives the whole variable domain DGGITQSPKYLFRKEGQNVTLSCEQNLNHDAMYWYRQDPGQGLRLIYYSQIVNDFQKGDIAEGYSVSREKKESFPLTVTSAQKNPTAFYLCASIKTVGEGQPQHFGDGTRLSIL.

This sequence joins TRBV23-1 and TRBJ1-1; 10 bases fit TRBD1. TRBV23-1 is marked as an open reading frame, function uncertain. The CDR3 has 11 residues. With 4 bases clipped from V and 14 bases from J, the junction kept 4 bases outside the gene matches. CDR3: CASSPGTGAFF. The CDR3 region has the DNA TGCGCCAGCAGTCCCGGGACAGGGGCGTTCTTT.

The rearrangement links TRBV7-2 to TRBJ1-6; 7 bases match TRBD1. Germline V gene lookup returns CDR1 SGHTA and CDR2 FQGNSA. V lost 3 bases, J lost 11 bases, and 10 bases stayed unmatched. The CDR3 runs 15 residues. The CDR3 loop reads CASSFKGAQNAPLHF. In nucleotides, the CDR3 is TGTGCCAGCAGCTTTAAGGGGGCACAGAACGCACCCCTCCACTTT.

The CDR3 loop is CASSLSDRGLKDTQYF. The CDR3, as DNA: TGTGCCAGCAGCTTATCGGACAGGGGGCTTAAAGATACGCAGTATTTT. The chain couples TRBV7-9 to TRBJ2-3; TRBD1 aligns across 11 bases. With V trimmed by 2 bases and J by 5 bases, 6 bases remained unmatched. The CDR3 has 16 amino acids. Per the germline V gene, CDR1 is SEHNR and CDR2 is FQNEAQ (reference sequence).

This clone appeared a single time. The V gene is TRBV23-1, the J gene TRBJ2-7; possible D gene TRBD1, 6 bases. TRBV23-1 is recorded as an ORF, its role being uncertain. The CDR3 spans 13 residues. V dropped 3 bases and J dropped 10 bases, with 16 bases sitting between them. CDR3 coding DNA: TGCGCCAGCAGTCATAGGGGACACCTAATACAGTACTTC. Its translation is CASSHRGHLIQYF.